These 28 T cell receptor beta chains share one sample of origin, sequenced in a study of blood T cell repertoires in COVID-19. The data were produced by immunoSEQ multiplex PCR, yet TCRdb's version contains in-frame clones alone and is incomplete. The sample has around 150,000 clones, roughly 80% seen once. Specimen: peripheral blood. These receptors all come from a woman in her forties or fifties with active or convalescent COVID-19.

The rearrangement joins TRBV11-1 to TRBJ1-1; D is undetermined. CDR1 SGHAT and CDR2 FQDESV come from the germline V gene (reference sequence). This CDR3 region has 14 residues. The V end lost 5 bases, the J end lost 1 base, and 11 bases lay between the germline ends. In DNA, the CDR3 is TGTGCCAGCAGCCTTTACGCGGGGAACACTGAAGCTTTCTTT. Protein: CASSLYAGNTEAFF.

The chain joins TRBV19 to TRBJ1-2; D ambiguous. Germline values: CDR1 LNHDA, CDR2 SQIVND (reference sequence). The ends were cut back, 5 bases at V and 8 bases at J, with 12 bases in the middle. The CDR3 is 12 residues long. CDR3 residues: CASSEANLGYTF. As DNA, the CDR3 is TGTGCCAGTAGTGAGGCCAACTTGGGCTACACCTTC. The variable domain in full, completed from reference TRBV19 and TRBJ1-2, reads DGGITQSPKYLFRKEGQNVTLSCEQNLNHDAMYWYRQDPGQGLRLIYYSQIVNDFQKGDIAEGYSVSREKKESFPLTVTSAQKNPTAFYLCASSEANLGYTFGSGTRLTVV.

The CDR3 reads CASSYSFNSGNTIYF. DNA for the CDR3: TGTGCCAGCAGTTACTCGTTTAACAGTGGAAACACCATATATTTT. J is TRBJ1-3 and V is TRBV6-5; no clear D. The V end was cut by 0 bases, the J end by 3 bases, with 9 bases between. CDR1 is MNHEY and CDR2 is SVGAGI in the germline V gene. This CDR3 has 15 amino acids.

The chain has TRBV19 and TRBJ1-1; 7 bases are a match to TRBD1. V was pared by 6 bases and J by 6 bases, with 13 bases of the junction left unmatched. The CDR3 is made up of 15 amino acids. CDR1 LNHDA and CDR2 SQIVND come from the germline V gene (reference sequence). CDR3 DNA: TGTGCCAGTAGACCCACAGGGGCCCGGGTGGCTGAAGCTTTCTTT. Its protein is CASRPTGARVAEAFF. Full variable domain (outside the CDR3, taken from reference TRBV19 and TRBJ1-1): DGGITQSPKYLFRKEGQNVTLSCEQNLNHDAMYWYRQDPGQGLRLIYYSQIVNDFQKGDIAEGYSVSREKKESFPLTVTSAQKNPTAFYLCASRPTGARVAEAFFGQGTRLTVV.

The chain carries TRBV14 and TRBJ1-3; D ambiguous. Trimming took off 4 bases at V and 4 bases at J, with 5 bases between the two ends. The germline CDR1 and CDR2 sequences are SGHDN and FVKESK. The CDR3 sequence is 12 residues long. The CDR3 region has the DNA TGTGCCAGCAGCCCGGGGGGAAACACCATATATTTT. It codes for CASSPGGNTIYF.

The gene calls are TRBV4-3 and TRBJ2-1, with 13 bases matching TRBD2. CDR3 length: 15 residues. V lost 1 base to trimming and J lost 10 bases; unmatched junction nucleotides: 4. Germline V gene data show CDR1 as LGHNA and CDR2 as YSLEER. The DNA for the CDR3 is TGCGCCAGCAGCCAAGGGACTAGCGGGGGTCGGGAGCAGTTCTTC. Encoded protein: CASSQGTSGGREQFF.

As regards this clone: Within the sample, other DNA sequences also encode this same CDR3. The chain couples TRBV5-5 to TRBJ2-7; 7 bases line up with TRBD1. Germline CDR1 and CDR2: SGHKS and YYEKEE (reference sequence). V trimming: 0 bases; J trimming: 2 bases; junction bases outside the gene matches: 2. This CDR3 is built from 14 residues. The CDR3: CASSLEGQTYEQYF. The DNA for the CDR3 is TGTGCCAGCAGCTTGGAGGGACAGACCTACGAGCAGTACTTC. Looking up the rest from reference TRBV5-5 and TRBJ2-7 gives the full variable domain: DAGVTQSPTHLIKTRGQQVTLRCSPISGHKSVSWYQQVLGQGPQFIFQYYEKEERGRGNFPDRFSARQFPNYSSELNVNALLLGDSALYLCASSLEGQTYEQYFGPGTRLTVT.

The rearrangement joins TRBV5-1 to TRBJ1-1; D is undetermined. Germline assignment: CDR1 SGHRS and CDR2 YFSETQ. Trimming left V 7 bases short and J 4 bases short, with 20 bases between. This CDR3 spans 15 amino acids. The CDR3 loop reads CASGYRAGRVTEAFF. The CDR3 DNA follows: TGCGCCAGCGGATACCGTGCGGGGAGGGTCACTGAAGCTTTCTTT.

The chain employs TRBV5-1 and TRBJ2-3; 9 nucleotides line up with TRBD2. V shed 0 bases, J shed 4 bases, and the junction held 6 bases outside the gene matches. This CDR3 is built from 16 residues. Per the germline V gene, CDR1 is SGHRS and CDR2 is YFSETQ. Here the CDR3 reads CASSLELAGAPDTQYF. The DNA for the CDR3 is TGCGCCAGCAGCTTGGAATTAGCGGGAGCTCCAGATACGCAGTATTTT.

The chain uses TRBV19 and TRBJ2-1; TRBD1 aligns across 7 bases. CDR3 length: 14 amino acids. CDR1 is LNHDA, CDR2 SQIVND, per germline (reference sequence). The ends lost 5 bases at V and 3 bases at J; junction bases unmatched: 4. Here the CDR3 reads CASSRRQGYNEQFF. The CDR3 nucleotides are TGTGCCAGTAGTCGGAGACAGGGCTACAATGAGCAGTTCTTC.

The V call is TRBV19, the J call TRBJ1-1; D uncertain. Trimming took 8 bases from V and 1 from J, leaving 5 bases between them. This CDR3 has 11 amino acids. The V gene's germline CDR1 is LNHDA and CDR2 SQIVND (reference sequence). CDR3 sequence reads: CASRENTEAFF. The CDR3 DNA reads TGTGCCAGTCGGGAGAACACTGAAGCTTTCTTT.

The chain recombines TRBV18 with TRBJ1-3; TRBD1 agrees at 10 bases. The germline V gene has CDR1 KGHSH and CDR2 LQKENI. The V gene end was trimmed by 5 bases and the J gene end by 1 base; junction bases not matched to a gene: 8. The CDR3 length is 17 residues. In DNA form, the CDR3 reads TGTGCCAGCTCATACGGGACAGGGGACGGATCTGGAAACACCATATATTTT. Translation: CASSYGTGDGSGNTIYF.

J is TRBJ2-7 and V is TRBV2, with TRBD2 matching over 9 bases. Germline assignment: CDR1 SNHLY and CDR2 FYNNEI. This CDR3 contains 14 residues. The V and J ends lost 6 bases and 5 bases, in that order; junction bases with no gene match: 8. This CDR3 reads CASRDSGGFNEQYF. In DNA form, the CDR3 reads TGTGCCAGCAGGGATAGCGGGGGATTTAACGAGCAGTACTTC.

CDR3 in amino acids: CASSFPSYGYTF. The CDR3 region has the DNA TGTGCCAGCAGCTTTCCCAGCTATGGCTACACCTTC. This chain uses TRBV5-8 with TRBJ1-2, with D uncertain. Germline V gene data show CDR1 as SGHTS and CDR2 as YDEGEE. Trimming removed 2 bases from V and 4 bases from J, with 6 bases in between. The CDR3 totals 12 residues.

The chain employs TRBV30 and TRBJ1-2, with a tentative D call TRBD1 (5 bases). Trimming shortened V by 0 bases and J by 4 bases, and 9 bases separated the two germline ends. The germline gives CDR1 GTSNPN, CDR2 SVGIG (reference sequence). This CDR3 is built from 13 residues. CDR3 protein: CAWSVGASYGYTF. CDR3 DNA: TGTGCCTGGAGTGTAGGGGCCTCCTATGGCTACACCTTC.

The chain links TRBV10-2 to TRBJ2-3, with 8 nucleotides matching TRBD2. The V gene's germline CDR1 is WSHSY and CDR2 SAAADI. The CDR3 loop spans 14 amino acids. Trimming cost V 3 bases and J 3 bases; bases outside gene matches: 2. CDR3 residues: CASSDGGATDTQYF. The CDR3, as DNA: TGCGCCAGCAGTGACGGGGGGGCGACAGATACGCAGTATTTT.

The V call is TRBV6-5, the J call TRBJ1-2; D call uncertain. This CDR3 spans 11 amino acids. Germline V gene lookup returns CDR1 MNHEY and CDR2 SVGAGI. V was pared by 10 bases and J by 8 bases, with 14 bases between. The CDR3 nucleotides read TGTGCCACATCGGGGTATTGGGGCTACACCTTC. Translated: CATSGYWGYTF.

CDR3 protein: CASSVGAFADTQYF. CDR3 nucleotide sequence: TGTGCCAGCAGCGTAGGGGCCTTTGCAGATACGCAGTATTTT. This sequence joins TRBV9 and TRBJ2-3; no clear D gene. V lost 0 bases, J lost 4 bases, and 9 bases lay in between. The CDR3 length is 14 residues. CDR1 SGDLS and CDR2 YYNGEE come from the germline V gene.

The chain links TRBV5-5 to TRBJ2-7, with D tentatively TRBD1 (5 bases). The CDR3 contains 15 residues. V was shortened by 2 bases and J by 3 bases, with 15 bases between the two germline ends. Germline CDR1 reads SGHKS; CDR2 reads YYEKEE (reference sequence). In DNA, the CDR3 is TGTGCCAGCAGCTTCCAGGGTGGCCCTAACTACGAGCAGTACTTC. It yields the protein CASSFQGGPNYEQYF.

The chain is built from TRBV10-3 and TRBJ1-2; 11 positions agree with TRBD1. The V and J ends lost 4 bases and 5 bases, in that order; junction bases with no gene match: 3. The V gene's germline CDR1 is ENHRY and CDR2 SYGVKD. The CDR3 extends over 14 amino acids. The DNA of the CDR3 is TGTGCCATCAGTGCGGACAGGGGGCGATATGGCTACACCTTC. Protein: CAISADRGRYGYTF.

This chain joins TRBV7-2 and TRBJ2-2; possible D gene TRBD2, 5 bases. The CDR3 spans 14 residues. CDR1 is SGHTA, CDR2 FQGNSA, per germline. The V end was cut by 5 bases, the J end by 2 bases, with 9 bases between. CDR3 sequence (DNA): TGTGCCAGCAGCAAACTAGAAAACACCGGGGAGCTGTTTTTT. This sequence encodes CASSKLENTGELFF.

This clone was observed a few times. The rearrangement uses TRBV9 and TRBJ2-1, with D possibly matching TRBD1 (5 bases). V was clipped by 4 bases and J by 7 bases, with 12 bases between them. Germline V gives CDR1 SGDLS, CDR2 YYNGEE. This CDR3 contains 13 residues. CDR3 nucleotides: TGTGCCAGCAGCTCATCCCCAGGGAATGAGCAGTTCTTC. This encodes CASSSSPGNEQFF.

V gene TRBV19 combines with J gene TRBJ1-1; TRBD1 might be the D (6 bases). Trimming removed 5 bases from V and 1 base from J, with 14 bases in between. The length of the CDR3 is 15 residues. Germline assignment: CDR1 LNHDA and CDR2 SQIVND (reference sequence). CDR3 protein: CASSDYRESNTEAFF. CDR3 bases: TGTGCCAGTAGTGACTACAGGGAATCGAACACTGAAGCTTTCTTT.

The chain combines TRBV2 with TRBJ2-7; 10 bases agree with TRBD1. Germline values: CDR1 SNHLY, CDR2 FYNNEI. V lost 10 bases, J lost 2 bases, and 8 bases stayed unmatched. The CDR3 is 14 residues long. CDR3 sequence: CATRAGTGAYEQYF. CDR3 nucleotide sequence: TGTGCCACACGGGCCGGGACAGGGGCCTACGAGCAGTACTTC.

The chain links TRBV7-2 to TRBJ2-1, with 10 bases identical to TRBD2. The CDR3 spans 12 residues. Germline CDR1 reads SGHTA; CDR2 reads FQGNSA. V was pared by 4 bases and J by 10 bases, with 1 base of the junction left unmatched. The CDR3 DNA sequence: TGTGCCAGCAGCTCACTAGCGGGAGAGCAGTTCTTC. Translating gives CASSSLAGEQFF.

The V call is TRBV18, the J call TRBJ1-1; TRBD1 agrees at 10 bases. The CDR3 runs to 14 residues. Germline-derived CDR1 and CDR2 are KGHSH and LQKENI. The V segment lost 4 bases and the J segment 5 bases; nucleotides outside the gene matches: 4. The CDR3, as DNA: TGTGCCAGCTCACGTCCGGGACAGGGGACTGAAGCTTTCTTT. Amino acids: CASSRPGQGTEAFF.

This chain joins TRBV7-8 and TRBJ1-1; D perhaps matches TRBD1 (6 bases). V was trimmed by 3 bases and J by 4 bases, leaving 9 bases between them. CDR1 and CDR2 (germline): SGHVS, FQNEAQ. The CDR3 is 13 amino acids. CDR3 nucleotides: TGTGCCAGCAGCTTCAGGGGTACCACTGAAGCTTTCTTT. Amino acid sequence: CASSFRGTTEAFF.

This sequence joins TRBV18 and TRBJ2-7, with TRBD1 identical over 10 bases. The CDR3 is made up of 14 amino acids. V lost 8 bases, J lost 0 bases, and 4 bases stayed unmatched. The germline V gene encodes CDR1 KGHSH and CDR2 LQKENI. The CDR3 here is CASADRGHSYEQYF. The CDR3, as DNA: TGTGCCAGCGCAGACAGGGGGCACTCCTACGAGCAGTACTTC. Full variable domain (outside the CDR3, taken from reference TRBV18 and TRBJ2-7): NAGVMQNPRHLVRRRGQEARLRCSPMKGHSHVYWYRQLPEEGLKFMVYLQKENIIDESGMPKERFSAEFPKEGPSILRIQQVVRGDSAAYFCASADRGHSYEQYFGPGTRLTVT.